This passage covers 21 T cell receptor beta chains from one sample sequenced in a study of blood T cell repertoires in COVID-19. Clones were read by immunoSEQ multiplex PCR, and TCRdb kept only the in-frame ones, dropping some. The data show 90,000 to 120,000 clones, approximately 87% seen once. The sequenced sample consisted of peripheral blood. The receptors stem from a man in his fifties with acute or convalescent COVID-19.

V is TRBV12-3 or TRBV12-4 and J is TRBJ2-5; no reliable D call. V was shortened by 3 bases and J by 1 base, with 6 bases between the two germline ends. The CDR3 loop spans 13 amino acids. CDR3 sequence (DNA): TGTGCCAGCAGTTTCTACGGCCAAGAGACCCAGTACTTC. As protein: CASSFYGQETQYF.

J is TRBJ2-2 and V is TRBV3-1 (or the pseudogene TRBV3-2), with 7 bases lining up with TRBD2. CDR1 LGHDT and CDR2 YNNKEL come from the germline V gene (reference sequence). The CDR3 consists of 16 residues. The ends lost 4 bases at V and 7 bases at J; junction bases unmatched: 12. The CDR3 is CASSRVGGSKVGELFF. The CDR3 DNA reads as TGTGCCAGCAGCCGAGTAGGCGGGAGTAAAGTCGGGGAGCTGTTTTTT.

For the CDR3, the DNA is TGTGCCAGCGGGAGCGTCTGGGATGAGCAGTTCTTC. This gives the protein CASGSVWDEQFF. The chain employs TRBV5-4 and TRBJ2-1; D is possibly TRBD2 (5 bases). In germline, CDR1 is SGHNT, CDR2 YYREEE (reference sequence). CDR3 length: 12 amino acids. Trimming cost V 7 bases and J 8 bases, with 13 bases left between them.

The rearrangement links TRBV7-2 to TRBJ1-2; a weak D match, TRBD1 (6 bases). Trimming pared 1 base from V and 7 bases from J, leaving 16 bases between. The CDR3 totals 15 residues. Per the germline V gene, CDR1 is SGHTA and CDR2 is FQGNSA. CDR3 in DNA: TGTGCCAGCAGCTTAGGCTCCCAGGGGCTTTTTGGCTACACCTTC. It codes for CASSLGSQGLFGYTF.

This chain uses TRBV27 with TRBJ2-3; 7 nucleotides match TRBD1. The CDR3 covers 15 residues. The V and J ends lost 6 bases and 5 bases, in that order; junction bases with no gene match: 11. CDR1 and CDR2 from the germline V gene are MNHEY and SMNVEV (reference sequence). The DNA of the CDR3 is TGTGCCAGCAGACCTCGACAGGGTCTAGTAGATACGCAGTATTTT. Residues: CASRPRQGLVDTQYF.

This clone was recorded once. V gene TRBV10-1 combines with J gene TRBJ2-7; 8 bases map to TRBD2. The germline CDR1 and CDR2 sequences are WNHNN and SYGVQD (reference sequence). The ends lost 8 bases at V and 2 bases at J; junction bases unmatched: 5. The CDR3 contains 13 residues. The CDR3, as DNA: TGCGCCAGCCGGGAGGGGCCCCCCTACGAGCAGTACTTC. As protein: CASREGPPYEQYF.

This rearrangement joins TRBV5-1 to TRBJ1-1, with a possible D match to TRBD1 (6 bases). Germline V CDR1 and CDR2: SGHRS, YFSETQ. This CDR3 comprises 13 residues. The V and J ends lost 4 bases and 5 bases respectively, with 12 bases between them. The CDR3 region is CASSPRQGTEAFF. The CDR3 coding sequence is TGCGCCAGCAGCCCTCGCCAGGGGACTGAAGCTTTCTTT.

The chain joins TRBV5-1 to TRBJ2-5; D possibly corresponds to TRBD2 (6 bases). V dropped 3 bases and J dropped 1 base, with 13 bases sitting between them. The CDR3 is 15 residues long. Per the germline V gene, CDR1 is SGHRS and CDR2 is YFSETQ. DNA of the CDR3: TGCGCCAGCAGCTCAAACCGGGACTCCCAAGAGACCCAGTACTTC. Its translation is CASSSNRDSQETQYF.

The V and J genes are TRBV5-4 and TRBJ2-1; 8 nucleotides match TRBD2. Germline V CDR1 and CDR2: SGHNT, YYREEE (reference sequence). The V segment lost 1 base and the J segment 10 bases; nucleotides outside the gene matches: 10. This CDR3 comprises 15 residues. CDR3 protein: CASSLSGTRGAEQFF. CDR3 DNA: TGTGCCAGCAGCTTGAGTGGGACTAGAGGCGCCGAGCAGTTCTTC.

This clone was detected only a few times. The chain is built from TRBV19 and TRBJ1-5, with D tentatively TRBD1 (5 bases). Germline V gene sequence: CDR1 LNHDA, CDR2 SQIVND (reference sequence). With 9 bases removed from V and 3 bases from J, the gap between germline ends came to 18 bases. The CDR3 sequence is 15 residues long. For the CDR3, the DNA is TGTGCCAGCAGACCTCCGGGACTCGTCAATCAGCCCCAGCATTTT. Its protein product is CASRPPGLVNQPQHF.

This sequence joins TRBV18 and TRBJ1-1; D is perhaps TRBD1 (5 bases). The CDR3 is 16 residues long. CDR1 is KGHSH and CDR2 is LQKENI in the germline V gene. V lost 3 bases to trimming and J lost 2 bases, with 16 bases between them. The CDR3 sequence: CASSPNGWTLNTEAFF. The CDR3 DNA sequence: TGTGCCAGCTCACCGAATGGGTGGACACTCAACACTGAAGCTTTCTTT.

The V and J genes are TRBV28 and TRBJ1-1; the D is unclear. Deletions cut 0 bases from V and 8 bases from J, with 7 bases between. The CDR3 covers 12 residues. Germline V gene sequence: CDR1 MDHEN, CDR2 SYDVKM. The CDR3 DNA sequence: TGTGCCAGCAGTTTATGGAGGTCGGAAGCTTTCTTT. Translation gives CASSLWRSEAFF.

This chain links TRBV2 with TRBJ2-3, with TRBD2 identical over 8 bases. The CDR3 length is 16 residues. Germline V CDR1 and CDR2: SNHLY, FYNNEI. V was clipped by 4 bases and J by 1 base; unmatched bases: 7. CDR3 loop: CASSVVGLGGTDTQYF. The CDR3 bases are TGTGCCAGCAGTGTCGTGGGACTAGGGGGCACAGATACGCAGTATTTT.

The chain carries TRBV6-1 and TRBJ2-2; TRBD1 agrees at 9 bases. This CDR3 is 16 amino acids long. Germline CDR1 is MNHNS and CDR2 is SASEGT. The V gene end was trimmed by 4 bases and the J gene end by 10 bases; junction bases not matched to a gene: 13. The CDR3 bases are TGTGCCAGCAGTGGGGACAGGGCATTAGAAATAGAGGAGCTGTTTTTT. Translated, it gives CASSGDRALEIEELFF.

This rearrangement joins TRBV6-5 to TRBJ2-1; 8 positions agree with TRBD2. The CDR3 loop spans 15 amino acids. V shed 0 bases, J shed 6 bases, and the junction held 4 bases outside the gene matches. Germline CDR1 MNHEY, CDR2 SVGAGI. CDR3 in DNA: TGTGCCAGCAGTTACTCGGGACTAGGTGGCAATGAGCAGTTCTTC. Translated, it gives CASSYSGLGGNEQFF.

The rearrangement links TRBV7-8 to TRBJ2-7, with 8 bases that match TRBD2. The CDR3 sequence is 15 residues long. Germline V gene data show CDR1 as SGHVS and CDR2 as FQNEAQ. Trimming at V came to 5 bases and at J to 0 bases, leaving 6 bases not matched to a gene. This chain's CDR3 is CASSSIAGISYEQYF. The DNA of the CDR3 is TGTGCCAGCAGCAGTATAGCGGGGATCTCCTACGAGCAGTACTTC.

The CDR3 is CASSFGQGSYEQYF. The CDR3 DNA reads as TGTGCCAGCAGTTTTGGACAGGGAAGCTACGAGCAGTACTTC. The chain couples TRBV27 to TRBJ2-7, with TRBD1 identical over 8 bases. V dropped 3 bases and J dropped 3; count of bases not matched to a gene: 4. CDR1 MNHEY and CDR2 SMNVEV come from the germline V gene (reference sequence). This CDR3 spans 14 amino acids.

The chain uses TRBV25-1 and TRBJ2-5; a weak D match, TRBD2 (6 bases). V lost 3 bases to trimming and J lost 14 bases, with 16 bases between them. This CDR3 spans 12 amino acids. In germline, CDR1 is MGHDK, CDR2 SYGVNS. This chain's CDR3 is CASSDRTGTLYF. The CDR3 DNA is TGTGCCAGCAGTGACCGTACCGGGACTCTTTACTTC.

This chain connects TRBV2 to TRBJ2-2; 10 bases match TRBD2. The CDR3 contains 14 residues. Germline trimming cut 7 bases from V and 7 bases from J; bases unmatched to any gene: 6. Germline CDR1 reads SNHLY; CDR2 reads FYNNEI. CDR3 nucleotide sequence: TGTGCCAGCAAAGCGGGAGGGCCCGGCGGGGAGCTGTTTTTT. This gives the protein CASKAGGPGGELFF.

CDR3 in amino acids: CASSRGTTDYNEQFF. CDR3 bases: TGTGCCAGCAGTCGCGGGACTACCGATTACAATGAGCAGTTCTTC. The rearrangement uses TRBV6-5 and TRBJ2-1, with 7 bases aligning to TRBD2. V was clipped by 5 bases and J by 4 bases; unmatched bases: 8. The germline gives CDR1 MNHEY, CDR2 SVGAGI. CDR3 length equals 15 residues.

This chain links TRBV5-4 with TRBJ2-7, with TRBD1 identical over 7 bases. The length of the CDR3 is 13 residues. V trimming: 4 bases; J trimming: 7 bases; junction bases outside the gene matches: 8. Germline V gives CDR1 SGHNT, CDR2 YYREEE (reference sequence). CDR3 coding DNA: TGTGCCAGCAGCAGAGACAGGGCGGCGGAGCAGTACTTC. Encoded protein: CASSRDRAAEQYF. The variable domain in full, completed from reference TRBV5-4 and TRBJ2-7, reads ETGVTQSPTHLIKTRGQQVTLRCSSQSGHNTVSWYQQALGQGPQFIFQYYREEENGRGNFPPRFSGLQFPNYSSELNVNALELDDSALYLCASSRDRAAEQYFGPGTRLTVT.